The 11 T cell receptor beta chains below all came from one sample that was sequenced in a study of blood T cell repertoires in COVID-19. Only in-frame clones appear in the TCRdb table, and some are missing; sequencing was by immunoSEQ multiplex PCR. The table shows some 90,000 clones, with 89% occurring only once. Sequencing input: peripheral blood. The receptors were sampled from a woman older than 75 with active COVID-19.

The chain carries TRBV28 and TRBJ2-1; 14 nucleotides agree with TRBD2. The ends lost 6 bases at V and 0 bases at J; junction bases unmatched: 13. The length of the CDR3 is 20 residues. Germline CDR1 is MDHEN and CDR2 is SYDVKM. The CDR3 loop is CASRTSGTSGRGSSYNEQFF. CDR3 coding DNA: TGTGCCAGCAGAACCTCCGGGACTAGCGGGAGAGGTTCCTCCTACAATGAGCAGTTCTTC. The full variable domain, with the rest looked up from reference TRBV28 and TRBJ2-1, is DVKVTQSSRYLVKRTGEKVFLECVQDMDHENMFWYRQDPGLGLRLIYFSYDVKMKEKGDIPEGYSVSREKKERFSLILESASTNQTSMYLCASRTSGTSGRGSSYNEQFFGPGTRLTVL.

With regard to this clone: Other nucleotide sequences in the sample specify the same CDR3. V usage is TRBV7-8 and J usage is TRBJ2-7, with 13 bases lining up with TRBD2. This CDR3 spans 15 amino acids. CDR1 is SGHVS and CDR2 is FQNEAQ in the germline V gene. The J segment lost 2 bases and the V segment lost 3 bases, leaving 1 base of the junction unmatched. The CDR3 nucleotides read TGTGCCAGCAGCTTGGGGACTAGCGGGACCTACGAGCAGTACTTC. Translation gives CASSLGTSGTYEQYF.

Sample share makes this clone hyperexpanded (1% or more). This rearrangement joins TRBV6-5 to TRBJ1-2, with 8 bases aligning to TRBD1. The V gene end was trimmed by 6 bases and the J gene end by 5 bases; junction bases not matched to a gene: 11. This CDR3 has 15 amino acids. CDR1 and CDR2 from the germline V gene are MNHEY and SVGAGI. CDR3 protein: CASSPQTGAIYGYTF. The DNA of the CDR3 is TGTGCCAGCAGCCCCCAGACAGGGGCTATATATGGCTACACCTTC.

V is TRBV6-5 and J is TRBJ2-7; a weak D match, TRBD1 (6 bases). V was shortened by 11 bases and J by 4 bases, with 18 bases between the two germline ends. CDR1 is MNHEY, CDR2 SVGAGI, per germline. CDR3 length: 13 amino acids. The CDR3 DNA reads TGTGCCCTGGGGGCAGTTCCCAAATACGAGCAGTACTTC. This translates into CALGAVPKYEQYF.

This clone was seen a handful of times. This sequence joins TRBV18 and TRBJ2-7; TRBD1 matches 10 bases. Germline values: CDR1 KGHSH, CDR2 LQKENI. The CDR3 has 13 residues. V was clipped by 9 bases and J by 5 bases; unmatched bases: 7. DNA of the CDR3: TGTGCCAGTAGACCGGGACAGGGGCACGAGCAGTACTTC. Protein: CASRPGQGHEQYF.

V and J are TRBV20-1 and TRBJ2-7; D not resolved. This CDR3 is built from 10 residues. V shed 6 bases and J shed 6 bases, with 9 bases lying between them. Germline values: CDR1 DFQATT, CDR2 SNEGSKA (reference sequence). The CDR3 bases are TGCAGTGCGATGACTGTCGAGCAGTACTTC. This gives the protein CSAMTVEQYF.

The rearrangement links TRBV28 to TRBJ1-4, with D uncertain. V dropped 5 bases and J dropped 8 bases, with 21 bases sitting between them. The germline V gene encodes CDR1 MDHEN and CDR2 SYDVKM. The CDR3 spans 16 residues. CDR3 DNA sequence: TGTGCCAGCAGTAGCCCTCCGGGCAGAGGAGGAGAAAAACTGTTTTTT. It encodes CASSSPPGRGGEKLFF.

This clone was seen more than once but under ten times. The chain uses TRBV2 and TRBJ2-7; D possibly corresponds to TRBD2 (7 bases). The V gene's germline CDR1 is SNHLY and CDR2 FYNNEI. This CDR3 region has 14 residues. Between the trimmed V and J ends, which lost 5 bases and 6 bases, there was a span of 17 bases. Here the CDR3 DNA reads TGTGCCAGCAGTACAGGGCTGGGGGGGTTCGAGCAGTACTTC. Its protein is CASSTGLGGFEQYF.

This chain links TRBV24-1 with TRBJ2-7, with D unclear. V lost 4 bases and J 2 bases, leaving 8 bases between the germline ends. The CDR3 contains 13 residues. The germline V gene has CDR1 KGHDR and CDR2 SFDVKD. The CDR3 is CATSDPVTYEQYF. In nucleotides, the CDR3 is TGTGCCACCAGTGACCCTGTAACCTACGAGCAGTACTTC.

The genes are TRBV4-2 and TRBJ1-6; D possibly corresponds to TRBD1 (6 bases). Looked up from germline, CDR1 is LGHNA and CDR2 is YNFKEQ. The CDR3 has 15 residues. V was clipped by 4 bases and J by 7 bases, with 14 bases between them. The CDR3 reads CASSLGGGGNSPLHF. CDR3 nucleotides: TGTGCCAGCAGCCTTGGCGGGGGGGGCAATTCACCCCTCCACTTT.

The chain couples TRBV28 to TRBJ2-2; 9 bases are shared with TRBD2. Germline V gives CDR1 MDHEN, CDR2 SYDVKM. Trimming removed 3 bases from V and 4 bases from J; junction bases left unmatched: 3. This CDR3 is 15 amino acids long. CDR3 nucleotides: TGTGCCAGCAGTTTGTGGCGGGGGGGCACCGGGGAGCTGTTTTTT. Amino acids: CASSLWRGGTGELFF.